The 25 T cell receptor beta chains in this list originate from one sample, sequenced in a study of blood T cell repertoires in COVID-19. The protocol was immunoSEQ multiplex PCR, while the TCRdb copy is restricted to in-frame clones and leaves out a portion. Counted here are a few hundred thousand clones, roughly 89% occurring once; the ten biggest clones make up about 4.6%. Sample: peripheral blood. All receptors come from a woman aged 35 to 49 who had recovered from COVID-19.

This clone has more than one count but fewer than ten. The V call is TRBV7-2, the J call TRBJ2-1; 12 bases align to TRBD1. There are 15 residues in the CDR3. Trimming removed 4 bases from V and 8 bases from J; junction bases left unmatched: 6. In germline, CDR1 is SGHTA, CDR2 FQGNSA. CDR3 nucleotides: TGTGCCAGCAGCTCGGGACAGGGGGCGCGCGATGAGCAGTTCTTC. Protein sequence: CASSSGQGARDEQFF.

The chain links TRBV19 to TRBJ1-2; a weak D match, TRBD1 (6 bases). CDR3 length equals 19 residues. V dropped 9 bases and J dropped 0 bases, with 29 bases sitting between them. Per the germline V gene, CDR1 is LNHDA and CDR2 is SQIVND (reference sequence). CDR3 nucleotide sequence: TGTGCCAGCCACTTAAATTTTCCGGGACATCGTCCCACTAACTATGGCTACACCTTC. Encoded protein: CASHLNFPGHRPTNYGYTF.

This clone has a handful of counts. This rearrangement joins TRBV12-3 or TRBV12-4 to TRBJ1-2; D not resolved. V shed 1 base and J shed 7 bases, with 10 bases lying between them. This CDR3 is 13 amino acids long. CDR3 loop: CASSLVSVRGYTF. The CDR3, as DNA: TGTGCCAGCAGTTTAGTCAGCGTGCGTGGCTACACCTTC.

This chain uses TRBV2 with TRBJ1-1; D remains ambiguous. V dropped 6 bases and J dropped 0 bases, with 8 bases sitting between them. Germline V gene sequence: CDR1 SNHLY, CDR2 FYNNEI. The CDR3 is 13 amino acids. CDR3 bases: TGTGCCAGCAGCGGTGTATTGAACACTGAAGCTTTCTTT. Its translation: CASSGVLNTEAFF.

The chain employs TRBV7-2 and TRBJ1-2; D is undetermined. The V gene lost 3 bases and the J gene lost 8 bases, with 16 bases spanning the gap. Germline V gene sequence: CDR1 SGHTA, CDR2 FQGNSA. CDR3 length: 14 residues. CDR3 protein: CASSFARREDGYTF. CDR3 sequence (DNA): TGTGCCAGCAGCTTTGCCCGGCGGGAGGACGGCTACACCTTC.

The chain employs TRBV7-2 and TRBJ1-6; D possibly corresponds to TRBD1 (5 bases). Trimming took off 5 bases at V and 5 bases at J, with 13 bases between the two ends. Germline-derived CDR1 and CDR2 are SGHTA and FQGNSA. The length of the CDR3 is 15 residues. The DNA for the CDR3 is TGTGCCAGCAGCCCCTGGGGAGGGGATAATTCACCCCTCCACTTT. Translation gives CASSPWGGDNSPLHF.

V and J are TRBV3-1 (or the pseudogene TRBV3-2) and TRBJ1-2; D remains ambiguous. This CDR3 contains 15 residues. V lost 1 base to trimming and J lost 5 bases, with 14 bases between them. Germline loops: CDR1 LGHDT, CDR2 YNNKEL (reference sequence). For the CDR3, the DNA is TGTGCCAGCAGCCAAGGAGCAGGTCAGACATATGGCTACACCTTC. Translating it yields CASSQGAGQTYGYTF.

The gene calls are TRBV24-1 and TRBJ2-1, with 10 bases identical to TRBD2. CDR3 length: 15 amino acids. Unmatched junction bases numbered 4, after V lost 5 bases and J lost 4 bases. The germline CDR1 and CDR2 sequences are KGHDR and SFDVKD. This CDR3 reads CATSVGLAVYNEQFF. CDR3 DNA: TGTGCCACCAGTGTAGGACTAGCGGTATACAATGAGCAGTTCTTC.

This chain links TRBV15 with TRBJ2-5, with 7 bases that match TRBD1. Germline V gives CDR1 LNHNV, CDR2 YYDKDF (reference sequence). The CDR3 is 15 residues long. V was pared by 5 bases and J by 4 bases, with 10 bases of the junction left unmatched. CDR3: CATSASGQTRETQYF. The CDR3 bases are TGTGCCACCAGCGCTTCGGGACAGACAAGAGAGACCCAGTACTTC.

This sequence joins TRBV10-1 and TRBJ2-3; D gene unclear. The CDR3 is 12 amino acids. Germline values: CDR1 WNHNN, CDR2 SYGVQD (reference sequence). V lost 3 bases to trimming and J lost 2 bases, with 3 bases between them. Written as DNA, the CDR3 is TGCGCCAGCAGTGACCTCACAGATACGCAGTATTTT. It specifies CASSDLTDTQYF.

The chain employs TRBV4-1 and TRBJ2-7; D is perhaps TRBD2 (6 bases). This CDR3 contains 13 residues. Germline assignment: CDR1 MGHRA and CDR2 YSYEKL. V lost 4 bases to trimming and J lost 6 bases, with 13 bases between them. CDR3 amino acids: CASSPGGVGEQYF. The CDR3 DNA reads TGCGCCAGCAGCCCCGGAGGGGTTGGCGAGCAGTACTTC.

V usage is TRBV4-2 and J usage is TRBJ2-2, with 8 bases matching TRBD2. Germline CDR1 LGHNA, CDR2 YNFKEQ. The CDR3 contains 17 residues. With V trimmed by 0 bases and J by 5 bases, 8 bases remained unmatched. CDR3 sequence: CASSQDDGTSRTGELFF. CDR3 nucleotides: TGTGCCAGCAGCCAAGACGACGGGACTAGTAGGACCGGGGAGCTGTTTTTT.

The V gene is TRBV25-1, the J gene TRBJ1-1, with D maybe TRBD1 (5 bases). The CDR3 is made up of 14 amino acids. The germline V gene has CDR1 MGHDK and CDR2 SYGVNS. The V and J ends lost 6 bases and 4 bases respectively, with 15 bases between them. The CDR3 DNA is TGTGCCAGCAGCGTAAACGGGGGGTTCACTGAAGCTTTCTTT. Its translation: CASSVNGGFTEAFF.

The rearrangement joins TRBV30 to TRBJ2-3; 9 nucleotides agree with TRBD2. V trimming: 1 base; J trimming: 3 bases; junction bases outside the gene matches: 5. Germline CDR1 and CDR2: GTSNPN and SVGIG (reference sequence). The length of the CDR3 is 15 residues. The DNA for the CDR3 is TGTGCCTGGAGTGGGCGGGGGGGCCGGACAGATACGCAGTATTTT. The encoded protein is CAWSGRGGRTDTQYF.

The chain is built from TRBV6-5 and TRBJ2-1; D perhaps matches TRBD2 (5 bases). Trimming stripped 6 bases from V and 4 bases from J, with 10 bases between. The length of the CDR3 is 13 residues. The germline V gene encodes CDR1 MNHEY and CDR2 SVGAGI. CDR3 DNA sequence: TGTGCCAGCAGGACCGGACTGTACAATGAGCAGTTCTTC. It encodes CASRTGLYNEQFF.

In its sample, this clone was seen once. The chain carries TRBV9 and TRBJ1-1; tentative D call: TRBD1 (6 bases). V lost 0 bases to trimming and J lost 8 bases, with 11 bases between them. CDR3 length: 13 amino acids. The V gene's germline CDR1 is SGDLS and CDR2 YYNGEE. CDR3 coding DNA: TGTGCCAGCAGCGTAGCTCCGGACAGAGAAGCTTTCTTT. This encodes CASSVAPDREAFF.

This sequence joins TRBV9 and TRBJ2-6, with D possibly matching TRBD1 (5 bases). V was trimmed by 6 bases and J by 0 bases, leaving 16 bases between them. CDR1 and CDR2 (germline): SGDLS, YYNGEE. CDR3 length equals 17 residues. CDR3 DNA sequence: TGTGCCAGCACCCAGCAGGGAAGTGGCTCTGGGGCCAACGTCCTGACTTTC. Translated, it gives CASTQQGSGSGANVLTF.

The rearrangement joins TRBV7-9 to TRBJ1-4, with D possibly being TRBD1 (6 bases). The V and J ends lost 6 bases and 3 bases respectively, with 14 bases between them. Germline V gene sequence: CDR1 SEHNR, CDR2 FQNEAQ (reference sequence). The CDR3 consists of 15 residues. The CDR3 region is CASRGQGHPNEKLFF. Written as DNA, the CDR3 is TGTGCCAGCAGGGGTCAGGGACACCCTAATGAAAAACTGTTTTTT.

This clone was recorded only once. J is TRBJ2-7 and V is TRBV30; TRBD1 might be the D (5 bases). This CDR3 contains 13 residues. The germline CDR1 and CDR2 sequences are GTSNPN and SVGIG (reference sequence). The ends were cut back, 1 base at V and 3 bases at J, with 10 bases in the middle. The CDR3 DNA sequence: TGTGCCTGGAGTGAGGGGCAACTCTACGAGCAGTACTTC. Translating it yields CAWSEGQLYEQYF.

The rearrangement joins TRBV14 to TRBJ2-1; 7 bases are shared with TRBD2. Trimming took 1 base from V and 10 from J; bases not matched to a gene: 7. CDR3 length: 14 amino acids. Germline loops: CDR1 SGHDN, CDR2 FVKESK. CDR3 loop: CASSQVYGAGEQFF. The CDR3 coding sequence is TGTGCCAGCAGCCAAGTGTATGGAGCGGGAGAGCAGTTCTTC.

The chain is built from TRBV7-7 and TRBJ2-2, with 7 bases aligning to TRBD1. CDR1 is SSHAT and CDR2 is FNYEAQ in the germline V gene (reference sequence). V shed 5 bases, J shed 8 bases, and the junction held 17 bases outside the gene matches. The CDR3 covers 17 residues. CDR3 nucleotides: TGTGCCAGCAGCCCAAAGATATTACAAGGACAGGTTGGGGAGCTGTTTTTT. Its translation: CASSPKILQGQVGELFF. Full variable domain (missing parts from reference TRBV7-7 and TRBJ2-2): GAGVSQSPRYKVTKRGQDVTLRCDPISSHATLYWYQQALGQGPEFLTYFNYEAQPDKSGLPSDRFSAERPEGSISTLTIQRTEQRDSAMYRCASSPKILQGQVGELFFGEGSRLTVL.

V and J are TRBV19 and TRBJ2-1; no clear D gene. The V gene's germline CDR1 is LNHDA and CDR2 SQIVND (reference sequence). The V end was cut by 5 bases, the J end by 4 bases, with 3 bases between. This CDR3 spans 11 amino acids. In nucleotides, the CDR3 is TGTGCCAGTAGTGTATACAATGAGCAGTTCTTC. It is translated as CASSVYNEQFF.

In DNA form, the CDR3 reads TGTGCCAGTAGAACCATGGGACAGAGCCCCACCGAAGCTTTCTTT. Its translation: CASRTMGQSPTEAFF. The V and J genes are TRBV19 and TRBJ1-1; 7 nucleotides align to TRBD1. Germline CDR1 and CDR2: LNHDA and SQIVND (reference sequence). J was trimmed by 8 bases and V by 6 bases; bases with no gene match: 15. This CDR3 spans 15 amino acids.

The DNA for the CDR3 is TGTGCCAGCAGTTTAAGTACAGGGAGCTATGGCTACACCTTC. As protein: CASSLSTGSYGYTF. The chain has TRBV28 and TRBJ1-2, with D tentatively TRBD1 (6 bases). Germline V gene lookup returns CDR1 MDHEN and CDR2 SYDVKM. Trimming took off 2 bases at V and 4 bases at J, with 11 bases between the two ends. The CDR3 loop spans 14 amino acids.

Written as DNA, the CDR3 is TGTGCCAGCAGCCCAGCTGCGGGTTGCCAAGAGACCCAGTACTTC. This translates into CASSPAAGCQETQYF. J is TRBJ2-5 and V is TRBV7-6; tentatively, D is TRBD2 (5 bases). Trimming took 5 bases from V and 1 from J, leaving 14 bases between them. Germline CDR1 and CDR2: SGHVS and FNYEAQ. This CDR3 comprises 15 residues. The full variable domain, with the rest looked up from reference TRBV7-6 and TRBJ2-5, is GAGVSQSPRYKVTKRGQDVALRCDPISGHVSLYWYRQALGQGPEFLTYFNYEAQQDKSGLPNDRFSAERPEGSISTLTIQRTEQRDSAMYRCASSPAAGCQETQYFGPGTRLLVL.